The source of this TCR beta chain is a study of T cell repertoires in cytomegalovirus infection. TCRdb reprocessed the reads with MiXCR, giving one entry per CDR3 protein. In the table there are about 130,000 distinct CDR3 sequences, more than 20% of which are singletons. Study-wide points: Of the TCR beta families, the public ones yielded a cumulative frequency that identified carriers of CMV plus the relevant HLA.

V was clipped by 0 bases and J by 1 base, with 7 bases between them. In germline, CDR1 is MGHRA, CDR2 YSYEKL. The CDR3 has 15 amino acids. A remark on this clonotype: What it binds is not known.

The clonotype comes from a human donor in good health (CMV status not recorded). Some clones in this sample may be carry-over from other donors' samples. The rearrangement joins TRBV4-1 to TRBJ1-5, with D possibly TRBD1 on 5 matching bases. Sequenced input: PBMCs, sequenced either directly or after in vitro stimulation (not recorded which). DNA for the CDR3: TGCGCCAGCAGCCAAGAGGGGGTAAGCAATCAGCCCCAGCATTTT. This gives the protein CASSQEGVSNQPQHF.